The 2 T cell receptor beta chains reported below all come from one sample, sequenced in a study of glioma-infiltrating T cells after dendritic cell vaccination. Libraries were prepared by immunoSEQ multiplex PCR; TCRdb keeps only in-frame clonotypes and omits some of them. The profile covers 93,000 or so clones, with 70% to 80% appearing a single time and nearly 6% taken by the ten largest. The sequenced sample was blood, obtained before dendritic cell vaccination. The receptors were gathered from a human donor with glioblastoma.

This chain joins TRBV10-3 and TRBJ2-6, with D possibly matching TRBD1 (5 bases). V gave up 2 bases and J gave up 4 bases, with 18 bases separating them. Germline CDR1 ENHRY, CDR2 SYGVKD. The CDR3 consists of 18 residues. CDR3 residues: CAISEPTGPPPGANVLTF. DNA for the CDR3: TGTGCCATCAGTGAGCCAACAGGCCCCCCTCCGGGGGCCAACGTCCTGACTTTC.

The chain combines TRBV28 with TRBJ2-6; D remains ambiguous. This CDR3 spans 14 amino acids. Trimming took off 8 bases at V and 0 bases at J, with 8 bases between the two ends. Germline CDR1 and CDR2: MDHEN and SYDVKM. The CDR3 DNA reads TGTGCCAGCGAAACAGCCTCTGGGGCCAACGTCCTGACTTTC. Its protein is CASETASGANVLTF.